Listed here are 32 T cell receptor beta chains from one sample, sequenced in a study of early T cells in non-severe SARS-CoV-2 infection. TCRdb re-called the 5' RACE reads with MiXCR, one entry per CDR3 protein. The sample records nearly 60,000 distinct CDR3 sequences, about 12% being singletons. The sequencing input was whole blood. The origin of the receptors is an adult who was a healthcare worker with PCR-confirmed SARS-CoV-2 infection or an uninfected control (not recorded which).

This clonotype was detected ten times or more. This chain links TRBV6-2 or TRBV6-3 with TRBJ2-6; possible D gene TRBD1, 5 bases. V was cut by 0 bases and J by 2 bases, with 5 bases left in between. The germline gives CDR1 MNHEY, CDR2 SVGEGT. The length of the CDR3 is 15 residues. Written as DNA, the CDR3 is TGTGCCAGCAGTTACTCAGGGGCTGGGGCCAACGTCCTGACTTTC. Translated: CASSYSGAGANVLTF.

This clonotype was detected many times. This sequence joins TRBV6-4 and TRBJ2-2; TRBD1 matches 9 bases. Germline loops: CDR1 MRHNA, CDR2 SNTAGT. CDR3 length equals 16 residues. Trimming removed 3 bases from V and 5 bases from J; junction bases left unmatched: 7. CDR3 protein: CASSELRTGDTGELFF. The DNA for the CDR3 is TGTGCCAGCAGTGAACTTCGGACAGGGGATACCGGGGAGCTGTTTTTT.

The chain is built from TRBV20-1 and TRBJ2-2, with D perhaps matching TRBD2 (6 bases). Trimming cost V 2 bases and J 4 bases, with 8 bases left between them. The germline CDR1 and CDR2 sequences are DFQATT and SNEGSKA (reference sequence). CDR3 length: 13 amino acids. The CDR3 here is CSARTGGTGELFF. The CDR3 DNA reads as TGCAGTGCTAGAACCGGGGGCACCGGGGAGCTGTTTTTT.

At least ten counts were recorded for this clonotype. J is TRBJ2-3 and V is TRBV12-3 or TRBV12-4, with no clear D. With 1 base removed from V and 0 bases from J, the gap between germline ends came to 5 bases. The CDR3 consists of 14 residues. CDR3 in amino acids: CASSLEVSTDTQYF. The CDR3 DNA reads as TGTGCCAGCAGTTTAGAGGTCAGCACAGATACGCAGTATTTT.

The sample holds a few counts of this clonotype. The J gene is TRBJ2-3, the V gene TRBV29-1; D is unresolved. Trimming left V 4 bases short and J 1 base short, with 6 bases between. The CDR3 is 12 residues long. CDR1 and CDR2 (germline): SQVTM, ANQGSEA. The CDR3 DNA sequence: TGCAGCGTTGTGCCCGGCACAGATACGCAGTATTTT. Protein product: CSVVPGTDTQYF.

The sample holds many counts of this clonotype. The chain couples TRBV20-1 to TRBJ2-1; D gene uncertain. The germline V and J ends were trimmed by 3 bases and 4 bases, with 10 bases remaining between them. The germline V gene encodes CDR1 DFQATT and CDR2 SNEGSKA (reference sequence). The CDR3 length is 13 residues. The CDR3 bases are TGCAGTGCTAGTTTCCAGGTTTACAATGAGCAGTTCTTC. This gives the protein CSASFQVYNEQFF.

The chain employs TRBV5-6 and TRBJ2-1, with D maybe TRBD2 (6 bases). V was clipped by 1 base and J by 0 bases, with 8 bases between them. From germline, CDR1 is SGHDT and CDR2 YYEEEE. The CDR3 length is 15 residues. CDR3 protein: CASSLNGGSYNEQFF. CDR3 sequence (DNA): TGTGCCAGCAGCTTGAACGGGGGCTCCTACAATGAGCAGTTCTTC.

In this sample, this clonotype turned up many times. The rearrangement links TRBV4-3 to TRBJ1-1; D gene uncertain. Trimming left V 3 bases short and J 6 bases short, with 14 bases between. In germline, CDR1 is LGHNA, CDR2 YSLEER. The CDR3 is 14 residues long. The CDR3: CASSQTVIGAEAFF. DNA of the CDR3: TGCGCCAGCAGCCAGACCGTAATCGGCGCTGAAGCTTTCTTT.

V is TRBV12-3 or TRBV12-4 and J is TRBJ2-1; 7 bases fit TRBD2. The CDR3 contains 18 residues. Trimming took 3 bases from V and 1 from J; bases not matched to a gene: 12. The CDR3 DNA follows: TGTGCCAGCAGTTTTCGAGTTACGCGGGGGAAATCCTACAATGAGCAGTTCTTC. This encodes CASSFRVTRGKSYNEQFF.

The chain uses TRBV12-3 or TRBV12-4 and TRBJ1-6, with 8 bases lining up with TRBD1. The CDR3 consists of 16 residues. V shed 4 bases and J 7 bases; nucleotides not matched to a gene: 9. CDR3 loop: CASSSGIRGRNSPLHF. In DNA form, the CDR3 reads TGTGCCAGCAGTTCCGGAATCAGGGGGCGGAATTCACCCCTCCACTTT.

The CDR3 sequence is CASSNTGDQPQHF. The CDR3, as DNA: TGTGCCAGCAGTAATACAGGGGACCAGCCCCAGCATTTT. The chain joins TRBV27 to TRBJ1-5; 7 positions match TRBD1. This CDR3 is 13 amino acids long. The ends lost 5 bases at V and 7 bases at J; junction bases unmatched: 5. Germline V gene lookup returns CDR1 MNHEY and CDR2 SMNVEV (reference sequence).

In its sample, this clonotype was seen a few times. The chain is built from TRBV7-2 and TRBJ1-2, with a weak D call TRBD1 (5 bases). Trimming pared 0 bases from V and 8 bases from J, leaving 16 bases between. The CDR3 is 15 amino acids. CDR1 is SGHTA and CDR2 is FQGNSA in the germline V gene. The CDR3 region is CASSLAQGRAGGYTF. The CDR3 region has the DNA TGTGCCAGCAGCTTAGCGCAGGGCAGGGCGGGAGGCTACACCTTC.

This rearrangement joins TRBV5-1 to TRBJ1-6, with TRBD1 identical over 8 bases. CDR3 length: 15 amino acids. J was trimmed by 4 bases and V by 3 bases; bases with no gene match: 3. Per the germline V gene, CDR1 is SGHRS and CDR2 is YFSETQ. The CDR3 sequence: CASSSGTGYNSPLHF. The CDR3 DNA reads as TGCGCCAGCAGCTCTGGGACAGGATATAATTCACCCCTCCACTTT.

This clonotype was counted at least ten times. The chain is built from TRBV20-1 and TRBJ2-3, with D perhaps matching TRBD1 (7 bases). The CDR3 covers 16 residues. In germline, CDR1 is DFQATT, CDR2 SNEGSKA (reference sequence). Trimming stripped 1 base from V and 3 bases from J, with 17 bases between. The CDR3 is CSARAAGQPLTDTQYF. The CDR3 nucleotides read TGCAGTGCTAGAGCCGCGGGACAGCCCTTAACAGATACGCAGTATTTT.

Details on this clonotype: Germline is not matched at one junction end, which may reflect a read error. The chain combines TRBV7-7 with TRBJ2-1; the D gene is possibly TRBD2 (5 bases). The germline V gene has CDR1 SSHAT and CDR2 FNYEAQ (reference sequence). The CDR3 loop spans 13 amino acids. CDR3 protein: CASSTGLYNEQFF. The CDR3 DNA reads TGTGCTAGCAGCACCGGACTCTACAATGAGCAGTTCTTC.

This clonotype has ten or more counts. The chain combines TRBV5-6 with TRBJ1-2; D perhaps matches TRBD1 (5 bases). Trimming removed 0 bases from V and 5 bases from J, with 8 bases in between. The length of the CDR3 is 13 residues. CDR1 and CDR2 from the germline V gene are SGHDT and YYEEEE. The chain's CDR3 is CASSLGTLYGYTF. The CDR3 bases are TGTGCCAGCAGCTTGGGGACACTTTATGGCTACACCTTC.

The V call is TRBV7-9, the J call TRBJ1-2; D may be TRBD1 (5 bases). Looked up from germline, CDR1 is SEHNR and CDR2 is FQNEAQ (reference sequence). The CDR3 loop spans 15 amino acids. V was trimmed by 2 bases and J by 7 bases, leaving 17 bases between them. In DNA form, the CDR3 reads TGTGCCAGCAGCTTACGCGGGACGCAAGAAGGTGGCTACACCTTC. Encoded protein: CASSLRGTQEGGYTF.

The V call is TRBV2, the J call TRBJ1-2; D is unclear. The V end was cut by 10 bases, the J end by 3 bases, with 12 bases between. Germline CDR1 and CDR2: SNHLY and FYNNEI. The CDR3 totals 12 residues. The DNA of the CDR3 is TGTGCCAACCACGGCTCAGACTATGGCTACACCTTC. It codes for CANHGSDYGYTF. Full variable domain (rest looked up from reference TRBV2 and TRBJ1-2): EPEVTQTPSHQVTQMGQEVILRCVPISNHLYFYWYRQILGQKVEFLVSFYNNEISEKSEIFDDQFSVERPDGSNFTLKIRSTKLEDSAMYFCANHGSDYGYTFGSGTRLTVV.

The chain carries TRBV4-3 and TRBJ2-1; 9 nucleotides match TRBD1. Per the germline V gene, CDR1 is LGHNA and CDR2 is YSLEER. V was pared by 2 bases and J by 4 bases, with 6 bases of the junction left unmatched. The CDR3 is 16 amino acids. The chain's CDR3 is CASSQLRDRAYNEQFF. DNA of the CDR3: TGCGCCAGCAGCCAACTTCGGGACAGGGCTTACAATGAGCAGTTCTTC.

The V gene is TRBV29-1, the J gene TRBJ2-1; TRBD1 matches 7 bases. The length of the CDR3 is 13 residues. Per the germline V gene, CDR1 is SQVTM and CDR2 is ANQGSEA. The trim removed 7 bases at V and 6 bases at J, leaving 9 bases unmatched. For the CDR3, the DNA is TGCAGCGCTAGACAGGGAATGGTCAATGAGCAGTTCTTC. Translating gives CSARQGMVNEQFF.

V is TRBV7-2 and J is TRBJ2-1; D gene ambiguous. Germline values: CDR1 SGHTA, CDR2 FQGNSA. The CDR3 spans 14 residues. Trimming removed 4 bases from V and 2 bases from J, with 9 bases in between. The chain's CDR3 is CASSSLGPYNEQFF. CDR3 bases: TGTGCCAGCAGCTCACTTGGGCCCTACAATGAGCAGTTCTTC.

This clonotype has ten or more counts. The rearrangement links TRBV20-1 to TRBJ2-1, with 8 nucleotides matching TRBD1. The CDR3 loop spans 16 amino acids. The V gene end was trimmed by 0 bases and the J gene end by 0 bases; junction bases not matched to a gene: 4. In germline, CDR1 is DFQATT, CDR2 SNEGSKA (reference sequence). CDR3 DNA sequence: TGCAGTGCTAGAGAGTGGACAGGGAGCTCCTACAATGAGCAGTTCTTC. Translated, it gives CSAREWTGSSYNEQFF.

This clonotype came up many times. The chain links TRBV5-1 to TRBJ2-3; 8 bases match TRBD2. The germline V gene has CDR1 SGHRS and CDR2 YFSETQ. CDR3 size: 15 residues. The junction had 8 bases not matched to a gene; V was cut back by 4 bases and J by 4 bases. The CDR3 spells CASSPLSGDADTQYF. DNA of the CDR3: TGCGCCAGCAGCCCCCTTAGCGGGGACGCAGATACGCAGTATTTT.

This clonotype was counted many times. In DNA form, the CDR3 reads TGTGCCAGTAGTATATCAGAGTATAGCAATCAGCCCCAGCATTTT. It yields the protein CASSISEYSNQPQHF. The chain couples TRBV19 to TRBJ1-5; D gene uncertain. Per germline, CDR1 LNHDA and CDR2 SQIVND (reference sequence). This CDR3 contains 15 residues. V was clipped by 2 bases and J by 0 bases, with 8 bases between them.

A few counts support this clonotype. This chain uses TRBV20-1 with TRBJ2-7; 8 positions agree with TRBD1. Germline V gene sequence: CDR1 DFQATT, CDR2 SNEGSKA (reference sequence). CDR3 length: 14 amino acids. This CDR3 reads CRARPPGTGYEQYF. The CDR3 DNA reads as TGCAGGGCAAGACCCCCTGGGACAGGCTACGAGCAGTACTTC.

This chain connects TRBV7-2 to TRBJ1-2; 10 bases line up with TRBD1. V trimming: 6 bases; J trimming: 8 bases; junction bases outside the gene matches: 9. CDR3 length: 14 amino acids. Germline-derived CDR1 and CDR2 are SGHTA and FQGNSA. The CDR3 region has the DNA TGTGCCAGCAGTTTGAACGGACAGGGGGGCGGCTACACCTTC. It is translated as CASSLNGQGGGYTF.

This clonotype was counted only a few times. The chain couples TRBV7-8 to TRBJ2-5; TRBD2 matches at 11 bases. With V trimmed by 3 bases and J by 5 bases, 8 bases remained unmatched. The CDR3 runs to 16 residues. The germline V gene has CDR1 SGHVS and CDR2 FQNEAQ. The chain's CDR3 is CASSFSSGGAGETQYF. The CDR3 DNA reads TGTGCCAGCAGCTTTAGTAGCGGGGGGGCCGGTGAGACCCAGTACTTC.

This clonotype was seen a handful of times. The chain couples TRBV20-1 to TRBJ1-4; D is unclear. The CDR3 contains 12 residues. Germline V CDR1 and CDR2: DFQATT, SNEGSKA (reference sequence). Trimming took off 6 bases at V and 7 bases at J, with 12 bases between the two ends. CDR3 DNA: TGCAGTGCCCTGAGGGTGTCTGAAAAACTGTTTTTT. It translates to CSALRVSEKLFF.

The table lists this clonotype with a count of one. The chain carries TRBV28 and TRBJ2-1, with TRBD2 matching over 9 bases. The length of the CDR3 is 19 residues. CDR1 MDHEN and CDR2 SYDVKM come from the germline V gene. Trimming removed 8 bases from V and 0 bases from J; junction bases left unmatched: 17. As DNA, the CDR3 is TGTGCCAGCTTACATAGCGGGGGTAATCCTCTTCACTCCTACAATGAGCAGTTCTTC. Translated: CASLHSGGNPLHSYNEQFF.

This clonotype was found many times. The chain recombines TRBV27 with TRBJ1-5, with TRBD1 identical over 12 bases. V was pared by 8 bases and J by 4 bases, with 3 bases of the junction left unmatched. The V gene's germline CDR1 is MNHEY and CDR2 SMNVEV (reference sequence). The CDR3 is 14 amino acids. As DNA, the CDR3 is TGTGCCAGCGGGACAGGGGGCGCGAATCAGCCCCAGCATTTT. This encodes CASGTGGANQPQHF.

This clonotype was recorded a few times. V gene TRBV6-6 combines with J gene TRBJ2-4, with a weak D call TRBD2 (7 bases). Trimming took 2 bases from V and 0 from J, leaving 17 bases between them. From germline, CDR1 is MNHNY and CDR2 SVGAGI (reference sequence). The CDR3 is made up of 18 amino acids. The CDR3 region is CASSYGGGGLTAKNIQYF. DNA for the CDR3: TGTGCCAGCAGTTACGGTGGGGGGGGCCTAACAGCCAAAAACATTCAGTACTTC.

The chain is built from TRBV4-1 and TRBJ1-2, with D unclear. V was shortened by 0 bases and J by 7 bases, with 15 bases between the two germline ends. CDR1 and CDR2 (germline): MGHRA, YSYEKL. This CDR3 has 15 residues. This CDR3 is CASSQDEVLTGGYTF. The CDR3 DNA reads TGCGCCAGCAGCCAAGATGAGGTCCTAACGGGTGGCTACACCTTC.